This T cell receptor beta chain was sequenced for a study of technical replicates of blood from a handful of donors. Regarding this clone: A read error may produce the germline difference seen at one junction end.

Assay: immunoSEQ multiplex PCR; the TCRdb copy retains only in-frame clones and omits some. The data contain under 90,000 clones, about nine tenths of them seen just once; the ten biggest clones take up around 0.3%. The sequencing input was T cells isolated from PBMCs. The sequence was obtained from a human donor in good health.

CDR3 in amino acids: CASSGDSHNEQFF. The CDR3 bases are TGTGCCAGCAGCGGGGACTCCCACAATGAGCAGTTCTTC. The rearrangement joins TRBV9 to TRBJ2-1; perhaps TRBD2 as D (6 bases). This CDR3 is built from 13 residues. Germline loops: CDR1 SGDLS, CDR2 YYNGEE.